These 24 T cell receptor beta chains were sequenced from one sample in a study of radiotherapy plus CTLA-4 blockade in lung cancer. Generated by immunoSEQ multiplex PCR, the TCRdb table keeps only in-frame clones and is missing some. Of about 78,000 clones listed, roughly 86% are singletons. This sample comprised peripheral blood, obtained from a patient treated with radiotherapy plus ipilimumab. All receptors derive from a human donor with non-small cell lung cancer who had stable disease on radiotherapy plus ipilimumab.

The V and J genes are TRBV11-2 and TRBJ2-7; a weak D match, TRBD2 (7 bases). This CDR3 is 15 amino acids long. Trimming removed 1 base at V and 3 bases at J, with 13 bases between. Germline V gene data show CDR1 as SGHAT and CDR2 as FQNNGV. The CDR3 nucleotides are TGTGCCAGCAGCTTAGGGGGAGGGGGACTCTACGAGCAGTACTTC. Residues: CASSLGGGGLYEQYF.

V usage is TRBV6-6 and J usage is TRBJ1-2; TRBD1 agrees at 9 bases. The V segment lost 6 bases and the J segment 4 bases; nucleotides outside the gene matches: 6. There are 14 residues in the CDR3. Germline V gene sequence: CDR1 MNHNY, CDR2 SVGAGI (reference sequence). The CDR3 DNA sequence: TGTGCCAGCAGGTCCGGGACAGGGAGCTATGGCTACACCTTC. Amino acids: CASRSGTGSYGYTF.

V is TRBV5-1 and J is TRBJ1-5, with no clear D. Germline V gene lookup returns CDR1 SGHRS and CDR2 YFSETQ. Trimming removed 0 bases at V and 7 bases at J, with 8 bases between. The CDR3 has 13 amino acids. CDR3 residues: CASSLDREQPQHF. The DNA of the CDR3 is TGCGCCAGCAGCTTGGATCGAGAGCAGCCCCAGCATTTT.

The rearrangement joins TRBV19 to TRBJ1-2; possibly TRBD1 for D (5 bases). The CDR3 runs to 17 residues. Trimming removed 2 bases at V and 0 bases at J, with 16 bases between. Germline assignment: CDR1 LNHDA and CDR2 SQIVND (reference sequence). Here the CDR3 reads CASSIILSLQANYGYTF. Written as DNA, the CDR3 is TGTGCCAGTAGTATAATCCTTTCGTTACAGGCTAACTATGGCTACACCTTC. The full variable domain, completed using reference TRBV19 and TRBJ1-2, is DGGITQSPKYLFRKEGQNVTLSCEQNLNHDAMYWYRQDPGQGLRLIYYSQIVNDFQKGDIAEGYSVSREKKESFPLTVTSAQKNPTAFYLCASSIILSLQANYGYTFGSGTRLTVV.

The V call is TRBV5-4, the J call TRBJ2-2, with 9 bases aligning to TRBD1. The CDR3 spans 16 residues. CDR1 and CDR2 from the germline V gene are SGHNT and YYREEE (reference sequence). V shed 0 bases, J shed 2 bases, and the junction held 2 bases outside the gene matches. CDR3 loop: CASSLGGQGNTGELFF. CDR3 bases: TGTGCCAGCAGCTTGGGGGGACAGGGCAACACCGGGGAGCTGTTTTTT.

The chain recombines TRBV7-3 with TRBJ2-3, with D unclear. V lost 5 bases and J lost 1, with 10 bases in between. Per the germline V gene, CDR1 is SGHTA and CDR2 is FQGTGA. CDR3 length equals 14 residues. CDR3 in amino acids: CASSPHRGTDTQYF. In DNA form, the CDR3 reads TGTGCCAGCAGCCCGCACCGGGGCACAGATACGCAGTATTTT.

V usage is TRBV18 and J usage is TRBJ2-1; D tentatively fits TRBD1 or TRBD2 (5 bases each). CDR3 length equals 12 residues. Trimming left V 3 bases short and J 9 bases short, with 9 bases between. Germline V gene lookup returns CDR1 KGHSH and CDR2 LQKENI. The CDR3 protein is CASSPGVGEQFF. DNA for the CDR3: TGTGCCAGCTCACCGGGGGTTGGTGAGCAGTTCTTC.

The V and J genes are TRBV19 and TRBJ2-4; D tentatively fits TRBD1 or TRBD2 (6 bases each). This CDR3 contains 16 residues. Trimming left V 3 bases short and J 1 base short, with 13 bases between. CDR1 is LNHDA, CDR2 SQIVND, per germline (reference sequence). The CDR3 DNA sequence: TGTGCCAGTAGTATCGGAGGGGGGCGGGCCAAAAACATTCAGTACTTC. It translates to CASSIGGGRAKNIQYF.

This clone was picked up one time. Written as DNA, the CDR3 is TGTGCCAGCAGTTACCTCGGGAAAGCACCGGGGGAGCTGTTTTTT. This codes for CASSYLGKAPGELFF. The gene calls are TRBV6-6 and TRBJ2-2; perhaps TRBD2 as D (5 bases). V was cut by 2 bases and J by 8 bases, with 15 bases left in between. The germline CDR1 and CDR2 sequences are MNHNY and SVGAGI (reference sequence). The CDR3 extends over 15 amino acids.

This sequence joins TRBV6-1 and TRBJ1-2; D is undetermined. The CDR3 length is 12 residues. Germline CDR1 reads MNHNS; CDR2 reads SASEGT. Trimming cost V 5 bases and J 5 bases, with 9 bases left between them. CDR3 in DNA: TGTGCCAGCAGTTTCCGGACTTATGGCTACACCTTC. This sequence encodes CASSFRTYGYTF.

This chain joins TRBV5-1 and TRBJ1-1; D uncertain. V dropped 0 bases and J dropped 5 bases, with 11 bases sitting between them. CDR3 length: 14 amino acids. Per germline, CDR1 SGHRS and CDR2 YFSETQ. The CDR3 nucleotides are TGCGCCAGCAGCTTGGGCCAGACCTATACTGAAGCTTTCTTT. It translates to CASSLGQTYTEAFF.

The CDR3 region has the DNA TGTGCCAGCAATGGGGGGCTCGAGAACACCGGGGAGCTGTTTTTT. Encoded protein: CASNGGLENTGELFF. V usage is TRBV25-1 and J usage is TRBJ2-2; either TRBD1 or TRBD2 may supply D (6 bases each). The CDR3 runs to 15 residues. V was cut by 7 bases and J by 1 base, with 13 bases left in between. CDR1 is MGHDK and CDR2 is SYGVNS in the germline V gene.

The chain is built from TRBV14 and TRBJ2-7; D might be TRBD2 (6 bases). Trimming removed 1 base at V and 6 bases at J, with 10 bases between. The germline V gene encodes CDR1 SGHDN and CDR2 FVKESK. This CDR3 comprises 13 residues. In nucleotides, the CDR3 is TGTGCCAGCAGCCAAGGGCGGGGCGGCGAGCAGTACTTC. It yields the protein CASSQGRGGEQYF.

V usage is TRBV5-1 and J usage is TRBJ2-7; D is unresolved. Germline loops: CDR1 SGHRS, CDR2 YFSETQ. CDR3 length equals 11 residues. V was trimmed by 3 bases and J by 3 bases, leaving 4 bases between them. The CDR3 bases are TGCGCCAGCAGCTCCGGCTACGAGCAGTACTTC. This encodes CASSSGYEQYF.

This rearrangement joins TRBV5-1 to TRBJ2-7; 10 bases fit TRBD2. Per the germline V gene, CDR1 is SGHRS and CDR2 is YFSETQ. Trimming at V came to 5 bases and at J to 2 bases, leaving 1 base not matched to a gene. This CDR3 is 13 amino acids long. The CDR3 loop is CASRLAGTYEQYF. Here the CDR3 DNA reads TGCGCCAGCAGACTAGCGGGGACCTACGAGCAGTACTTC. Variable domain in full (rest from reference TRBV5-1 and TRBJ2-7): KAGVTQTPRYLIKTRGQQVTLSCSPISGHRSVSWYQQTPGQGLQFLFEYFSETQRNKGNFPGRFSGRQFSNSRSEMNVSTLELGDSALYLCASRLAGTYEQYFGPGTRLTVT.

The chain uses TRBV19 and TRBJ1-5, with TRBD1 matching 10 bases. This CDR3 region has 18 residues. Germline lookup yields CDR1 LNHDA and CDR2 SQIVND (reference sequence). The V segment lost 7 bases and the J segment 3 bases; nucleotides outside the gene matches: 15. The chain's CDR3 is CASNLGYRGQGVNQPQHF. The CDR3 region has the DNA TGTGCCAGTAATCTAGGCTATCGAGGACAGGGGGTCAATCAGCCCCAGCATTTT.

This sequence joins TRBV11-1 and TRBJ2-7; D is perhaps TRBD1 (6 bases). CDR3 size: 13 residues. V was shortened by 5 bases and J by 4 bases, with 12 bases between the two germline ends. Germline V gene lookup returns CDR1 SGHAT and CDR2 FQDESV (reference sequence). The CDR3 bases are TGTGCCAGCAGCGCGACAGGAAGGTACGAGCAGTACTTC. Its translation: CASSATGRYEQYF.

V is TRBV27 and J is TRBJ2-1, with D maybe TRBD2 (5 bases). V lost 6 bases and J lost 8, with 23 bases in between. Germline assignment: CDR1 MNHEY and CDR2 SMNVEV (reference sequence). The CDR3 loop spans 16 amino acids. CDR3 nucleotides: TGTGCCAGCAGCCCCCCCCTGAGGCTAGCTATGGATGAGCAGTTCTTC. This codes for CASSPPLRLAMDEQFF.

This sequence joins TRBV5-4 and TRBJ2-7; the D gene is possibly TRBD2 (5 bases). Trimming removed 0 bases at V and 3 bases at J, with 7 bases between. This CDR3 contains 13 residues. Germline CDR1 SGHNT, CDR2 YYREEE (reference sequence). For the CDR3, the DNA is TGTGCCAGCAGCTTGGGGGAGTACTACGAGCAGTACTTC. Translation: CASSLGEYYEQYF. Full variable domain (remainder filled in from reference TRBV5-4 and TRBJ2-7): ETGVTQSPTHLIKTRGQQVTLRCSSQSGHNTVSWYQQALGQGPQFIFQYYREEENGRGNFPPRFSGLQFPNYSSELNVNALELDDSALYLCASSLGEYYEQYFGPGTRLTVT.

A word on this clone: The CDR3 ends on some other residue instead of the conserved phenylalanine or tryptophan, so this is likely a read error. The J gene is TRBJ2-2, the V gene TRBV7-7; 13 bases fit TRBD2. In germline, CDR1 is SSHAT, CDR2 FNYEAQ (reference sequence). The CDR3 loop spans 16 amino acids. CDR3 nucleotide sequence: TGTGCTAGCAGCTCCTCGGGACTAGCGGGGACCGGGGAGCTGTTTTCT. Residues: CASSSSGLAGTGELFS.

The V and J genes are TRBV19 and TRBJ2-7, with 8 nucleotides matching TRBD1. Trimming took 5 bases from V and 3 from J; bases not matched to a gene: 3. Germline assignment: CDR1 LNHDA and CDR2 SQIVND (reference sequence). The CDR3 extends over 13 amino acids. CDR3 amino acids: CASSGQGVYEQYF. The DNA for the CDR3 is TGTGCCAGTAGTGGACAGGGAGTCTACGAGCAGTACTTC.

This rearrangement joins TRBV7-9 to TRBJ1-2; the match to TRBD1 covers 7 bases. This CDR3 region has 14 residues. The V gene's germline CDR1 is SEHNR and CDR2 FQNEAQ (reference sequence). V trimming: 4 bases; J trimming: 3 bases; junction bases outside the gene matches: 5. The CDR3 sequence: CASSSRQGHYGYTF. CDR3 DNA sequence: TGTGCCAGCAGCTCACGACAGGGTCACTATGGCTACACCTTC.

CDR3 in amino acids: CASSLGDAYNEQFF. DNA for the CDR3: TGTGCCAGCAGCTTAGGAGACGCCTACAATGAGCAGTTCTTC. This chain joins TRBV11-3 and TRBJ2-1, with D unresolved. Trimming removed 1 base from V and 2 bases from J, with 6 bases in between. CDR3 size: 14 residues. CDR1 and CDR2 from the germline V gene are SGHNT and YENEEA.

The V and J genes are TRBV7-3 and TRBJ2-5; 10 bases are a match to TRBD1. V gave up 6 bases and J gave up 1 base; unmatched junction bases: 8. The CDR3 contains 16 residues. Germline V gives CDR1 SGHTA, CDR2 FQGTGA. CDR3 sequence: CASRSRDRGPQETQYF. The CDR3 DNA follows: TGTGCCAGCAGATCCCGGGACAGGGGTCCCCAAGAGACCCAGTACTTC.